Sequencing of this TCR beta chain was carried out in a study of blood T cells in healthy people across ages. This clonotype was observed many times. A J-beta primer mix and a sample-barcoded 5' primer were used in a second PCR of roughly 6 to 12 cycles. Using its own MiXCR run on the 5' RACE reads, TCRdb lists one record per CDR3 protein. The sample contains roughly 1 million distinct CDR3 sequences, 20% to 25% of which appear only once. Trimming stripped 0 bases from V and 3 bases from J, with 14 bases between. From germline, CDR1 is LGHNA and CDR2 YSLEER. The CDR3 covers 16 residues. These records were also assigned to another study, of T cells of mothers and their children.

The V and J genes are TRBV4-3 and TRBJ2-5; D is unresolved. This clonotype originated in a girl aged 2-10 years in good health. Sequenced material: blood. The DNA of the CDR3 is TGCGCCAGCAGCCAAGAAAGGTTCGGCGGAGAAGAGACCCAGTACTTC. Residues: CASSQERFGGEETQYF.